These 18 T cell receptor beta chains were sequenced from one sample in a study of metastatic and nonmetastatic thyroid tumors. TCRdb reanalyzed the PCR reads with MiXCR. The sample lists about 30,000 clones, 20% to 30% occurring once. No treatment of any kind had been given to any patient before thyroid surgery. The source material was blood. These receptors all come from a female donor with papillary thyroid cancer or a benign thyroid nodule (not recorded which). Some clones in this sample may be carry-over from other donors' samples.

This clone was recorded a few times. The V call is TRBV6-1, the J call TRBJ2-5; TRBD1 agrees at 9 bases. The V and J ends lost 5 bases and 2 bases, in that order; junction bases with no gene match: 3. Germline CDR1 reads MNHNS; CDR2 reads SASEGT. This CDR3 has 14 amino acids. The CDR3 loop is CASSTGTGQETQYF. The CDR3 nucleotides read TGTGCCAGCAGTACCGGGACAGGGCAAGAGACCCAGTACTTC.

This clone came up many times. The gene calls are TRBV7-9 and TRBJ2-3, with 9 bases lining up with TRBD1. There are 15 residues in the CDR3. CDR1 is SEHNR, CDR2 FQNEAQ, per germline (reference sequence). Trimming cost V 5 bases and J 3 bases; bases outside gene matches: 6. As DNA, the CDR3 is TGTGCCAGCAGCCCACAGGGGGCAGAAACAGATACGCAGTATTTT. This gives the protein CASSPQGAETDTQYF. The full variable domain, completed using reference TRBV7-9 and TRBJ2-3, is DTGVSQNPRHKITKRGQNVTFRCDPISEHNRLYWYRQTLGQGPEFLTYFQNEAQLEKSRLLSDRFSAERPKGSFSTLEIQRTEQGDSAMYLCASSPQGAETDTQYFGPGTRLTVL.

This clone is medium-sized within its sample. The V and J genes are TRBV19 and TRBJ1-5, with D possibly matching TRBD1 (6 bases). There are 15 residues in the CDR3. V lost 1 base, J lost 7 bases, and 14 bases lay in between. Germline V gene lookup returns CDR1 LNHDA and CDR2 SQIVND (reference sequence). The CDR3 loop is CASSIGRRGKQPQHF. The CDR3 DNA reads TGTGCCAGTAGTATAGGTAGGAGGGGGAAGCAGCCCCAGCATTTT.

The chain couples TRBV4-1 to TRBJ2-3; 8 positions agree with TRBD1. This CDR3 has 16 amino acids. CDR1 is MGHRA, CDR2 YSYEKL, per germline. The J segment lost 0 bases and the V segment lost 4 bases, leaving 6 bases of the junction unmatched. CDR3 sequence reads: CASSLQGQGSTDTQYF. The CDR3, as DNA: TGCGCCAGCAGCCTCCAAGGACAGGGAAGCACAGATACGCAGTATTTT.

This clone was seen a handful of times. This sequence joins TRBV6-1 and TRBJ2-3; 7 nucleotides agree with TRBD1. V shed 0 bases and J 2 bases; nucleotides not matched to a gene: 8. Germline V gene lookup returns CDR1 MNHNS and CDR2 SASEGT. This CDR3 region has 17 residues. The CDR3 coding sequence is TGTGCCAGCAGTGAAGCTGACAGGGCCTGGGACACAGATACGCAGTATTTT. Protein sequence: CASSEADRAWDTDTQYF.

This clone was seen repeatedly, ten times or more. CDR3 sequence: CASRRLGSTNEQFF. The DNA of the CDR3 is TGTGCCAGCAGACGACTAGGGAGTACCAATGAGCAGTTCTTC. This chain connects TRBV6-1 to TRBJ2-1, with D tentatively TRBD2 (6 bases). The CDR3 has 14 residues. V was cut by 6 bases and J by 6 bases, with 15 bases left in between. From germline, CDR1 is MNHNS and CDR2 SASEGT.

This clone was observed many times. The sample carries other DNA sequences with the same CDR3. V is TRBV18 and J is TRBJ1-4; the match to TRBD1 covers 7 bases. CDR3 length equals 16 residues. The V gene's germline CDR1 is KGHSH and CDR2 LQKENI. V was clipped by 0 bases and J by 3 bases; unmatched bases: 4. The CDR3 is CASSPPATGANEKLFF. CDR3 DNA: TGTGCCAGCTCACCACCGGCAACAGGGGCTAATGAAAAACTGTTTTTT.

This clone was counted many times. The chain is built from TRBV20-1 and TRBJ1-6; D not certain. CDR3 length: 14 amino acids. Deletions cut 6 bases from V and 7 bases from J, with 16 bases between. Germline V gene lookup returns CDR1 DFQATT and CDR2 SNEGSKA (reference sequence). In nucleotides, the CDR3 is TGCAGTGCCAGGAGCGGGCAAACCAATTCACCCCTCCACTTT. This gives the protein CSARSGQTNSPLHF.

This clone was observed many times. The rearrangement uses TRBV24-1 and TRBJ2-1, with D unclear. This CDR3 region has 13 residues. The V gene's germline CDR1 is KGHDR and CDR2 SFDVKD. The V gene lost 4 bases and the J gene lost 3 bases, with 6 bases spanning the gap. CDR3 bases: TGTGCCACCAGTGACCTCGACTACAATGAGCAGTTCTTC. Its protein is CATSDLDYNEQFF.

There are many counts of this clone. At one of its ends the junction is not consistent with the germline gene, which may arise from a read error. The gene calls are TRBV28 and TRBJ1-1; 8 nucleotides agree with TRBD1. The CDR3 is made up of 14 amino acids. Germline-derived CDR1 and CDR2 are MDHEN and SYDVKM. The CDR3 is CASSFGQGQRAVGF. CDR3 coding DNA: TGTGCCAGCAGTTTTGGACAGGGACAACGGGCCGTTGGGTTC.

This clone was recorded at least ten times. The genes are TRBV3-1 and TRBJ2-1; no clear D. This CDR3 has 15 residues. With 0 bases removed from V and 6 bases from J, the gap between germline ends came to 12 bases. CDR1 and CDR2 from the germline V gene are LGHDT and YNNKEL (reference sequence). CDR3 region: CASSQDPGRVNEQFF. In DNA, the CDR3 is TGTGCCAGCAGCCAAGACCCCGGGCGAGTCAATGAGCAGTTCTTC.

V is TRBV2 and J is TRBJ2-7, with a possible D match to TRBD1 (6 bases). This CDR3 spans 13 amino acids. Looked up from germline, CDR1 is SNHLY and CDR2 is FYNNEI. Deletions cut 7 bases from V and 6 bases from J, with 16 bases between. In DNA, the CDR3 is TGTGCCAGCACCGTAGAGTGGGGGCGCGAGCAGTACTTC. Protein product: CASTVEWGREQYF. Looking up the rest from reference TRBV2 and TRBJ2-7 gives the full variable domain: EPEVTQTPSHQVTQMGQEVILRCVPISNHLYFYWYRQILGQKVEFLVSFYNNEISEKSEIFDDQFSVERPDGSNFTLKIRSTKLEDSAMYFCASTVEWGREQYFGPGTRLTVT.

This clone showed up many times. V usage is TRBV4-3 and J usage is TRBJ1-1; possible D gene TRBD1, 6 bases. Germline lookup yields CDR1 LGHNA and CDR2 YSLEER. This CDR3 spans 14 amino acids. Trimming stripped 0 bases from V and 10 bases from J, with 15 bases between. The CDR3 is CASSQDHREVLAFF. CDR3 bases: TGCGCCAGCAGCCAAGACCACAGGGAAGTCTTAGCTTTCTTT.

CDR3 nucleotides: TGTGCCACCAGCAGAGATAAGGGGTTCAACACTGAAGCTTTCTTT. Protein product: CATSRDKGFNTEAFF. The chain combines TRBV15 with TRBJ1-1; a weak D match, TRBD1 (5 bases). V gave up 0 bases and J gave up 2 bases, with 10 bases separating them. Germline V lookup: CDR1 LNHNV, CDR2 YYDKDF (reference sequence). The CDR3 sequence is 15 residues long.

There are many counts of this clone. This rearrangement joins TRBV19 to TRBJ2-7; 9 bases match TRBD2. The CDR3 loop spans 16 amino acids. After removal of 5 bases from V and 5 bases from J, the junction contained 13 bases not matched to a gene. Per germline, CDR1 LNHDA and CDR2 SQIVND (reference sequence). This chain's CDR3 is CASSRLAGRGSDEQYF. CDR3 in DNA: TGTGCCAGTAGTCGTCTAGCGGGACGGGGGTCGGACGAGCAGTACTTC. Complete variable domain (other parts from reference TRBV19 and TRBJ2-7): DGGITQSPKYLFRKEGQNVTLSCEQNLNHDAMYWYRQDPGQGLRLIYYSQIVNDFQKGDIAEGYSVSREKKESFPLTVTSAQKNPTAFYLCASSRLAGRGSDEQYFGPGTRLTVT.

The chain links TRBV20-1 to TRBJ2-2; 8 bases map to TRBD1. V lost 5 bases to trimming and J lost 14 bases; unmatched junction nucleotides: 19. The V gene's germline CDR1 is DFQATT and CDR2 SNEGSKA (reference sequence). The CDR3 totals 15 residues. The CDR3 DNA sequence: TGCAGTGCTTCGCGCAGGGGGCGAAATACCGGGTATCTGTTTTTT. Amino acid sequence: CSASRRGRNTGYLFF.

This clone was detected ten times or more. V is TRBV19 and J is TRBJ2-1; 8 nucleotides match TRBD2. V lost 2 bases, J lost 2 bases, and 2 bases stayed unmatched. The CDR3 runs to 15 residues. Germline-derived CDR1 and CDR2 are LNHDA and SQIVND (reference sequence). The CDR3 coding sequence is TGTGCCAGTAGTATATCAGCGGGAGCCTACAATGAGCAGTTCTTC. Amino acid sequence: CASSISAGAYNEQFF. Together with reference TRBV19 and TRBJ2-1, the CDR3 gives the full variable domain: DGGITQSPKYLFRKEGQNVTLSCEQNLNHDAMYWYRQDPGQGLRLIYYSQIVNDFQKGDIAEGYSVSREKKESFPLTVTSAQKNPTAFYLCASSISAGAYNEQFFGPGTRLTVL.

This clone was detected many times. V and J are TRBV5-8 and TRBJ1-4; 7 bases align to TRBD1. The CDR3 has 14 amino acids. Per germline, CDR1 SGHTS and CDR2 YDEGEE. The junction had 5 bases not matched to a gene; V was cut back by 6 bases and J by 3 bases. The CDR3 sequence: CASNRGRANEKLFF. The CDR3 nucleotides are TGTGCCAGCAACAGGGGTAGGGCTAATGAAAAACTGTTTTTT.